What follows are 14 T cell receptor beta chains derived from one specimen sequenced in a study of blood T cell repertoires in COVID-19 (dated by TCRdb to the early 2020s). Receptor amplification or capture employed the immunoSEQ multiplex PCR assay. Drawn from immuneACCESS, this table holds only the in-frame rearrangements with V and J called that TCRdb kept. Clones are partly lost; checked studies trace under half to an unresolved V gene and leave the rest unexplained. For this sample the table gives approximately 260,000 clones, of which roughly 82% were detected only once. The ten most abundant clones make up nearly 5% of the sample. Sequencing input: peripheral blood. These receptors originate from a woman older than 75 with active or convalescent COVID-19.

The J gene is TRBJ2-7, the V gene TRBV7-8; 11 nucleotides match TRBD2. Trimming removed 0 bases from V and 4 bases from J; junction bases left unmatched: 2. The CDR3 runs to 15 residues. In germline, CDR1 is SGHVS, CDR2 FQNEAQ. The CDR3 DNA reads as TGTGCCAGCAGCTTAGCGGCTAGCGGGAGGTACGAGCAGTACTTC. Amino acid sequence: CASSLAASGRYEQYF.

The CDR3 sequence is CASSLLVGDGELFF. Here the CDR3 DNA reads TGTGCCAGCAGTCTTTTAGTTGGTGACGGGGAGCTGTTTTTT. The chain recombines TRBV7-9 with TRBJ2-2; D not resolved. Germline CDR1 and CDR2: SEHNR and FQNEAQ (reference sequence). This CDR3 contains 14 residues. Trimming stripped 6 bases from V and 7 bases from J, with 15 bases between.

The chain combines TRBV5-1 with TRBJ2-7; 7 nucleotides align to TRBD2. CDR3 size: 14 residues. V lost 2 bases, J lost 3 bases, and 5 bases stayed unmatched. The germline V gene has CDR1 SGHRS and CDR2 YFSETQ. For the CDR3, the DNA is TGCGCCAGCAGCTTATCTCTAGCGGACTACGAGCAGTACTTC. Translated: CASSLSLADYEQYF.

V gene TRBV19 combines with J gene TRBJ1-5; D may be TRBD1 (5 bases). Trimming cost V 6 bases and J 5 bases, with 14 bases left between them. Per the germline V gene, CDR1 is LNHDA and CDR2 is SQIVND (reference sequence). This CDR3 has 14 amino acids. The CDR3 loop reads CASSPRGKDQPQHF. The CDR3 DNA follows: TGTGCCAGTAGCCCCCGGGGGAAAGATCAGCCCCAGCATTTT.

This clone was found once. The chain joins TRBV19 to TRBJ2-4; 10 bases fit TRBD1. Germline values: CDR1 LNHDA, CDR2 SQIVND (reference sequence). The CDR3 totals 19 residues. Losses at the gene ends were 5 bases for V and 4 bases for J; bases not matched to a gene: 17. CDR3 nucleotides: TGTGCCAGTAGTCCGAGGACAGGGGGGACCACTGCCCAAAAAAACATTCAGTACTTC. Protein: CASSPRTGGTTAQKNIQYF.

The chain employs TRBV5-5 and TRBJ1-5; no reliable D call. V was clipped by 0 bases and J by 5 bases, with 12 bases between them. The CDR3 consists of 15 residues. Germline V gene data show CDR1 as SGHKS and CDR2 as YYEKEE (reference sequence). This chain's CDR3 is CASSLVPGWDQPQHF. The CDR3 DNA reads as TGTGCCAGCAGCTTGGTACCGGGGTGGGATCAGCCCCAGCATTTT.

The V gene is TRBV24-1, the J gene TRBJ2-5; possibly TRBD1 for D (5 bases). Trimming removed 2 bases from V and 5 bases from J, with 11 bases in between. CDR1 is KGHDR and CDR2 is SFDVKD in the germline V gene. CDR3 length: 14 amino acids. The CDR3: CATSDSYPGETQYF. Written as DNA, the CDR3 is TGTGCCACCAGTGATTCGTACCCAGGGGAGACCCAGTACTTC.

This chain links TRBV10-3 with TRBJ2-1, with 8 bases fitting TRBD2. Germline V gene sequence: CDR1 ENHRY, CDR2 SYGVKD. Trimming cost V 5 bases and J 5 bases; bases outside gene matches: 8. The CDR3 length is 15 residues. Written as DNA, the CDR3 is TGTGCCATCAGTAGTAGCGGGGCTGCGAACAATGAGCAGTTCTTC. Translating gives CAISSSGAANNEQFF.

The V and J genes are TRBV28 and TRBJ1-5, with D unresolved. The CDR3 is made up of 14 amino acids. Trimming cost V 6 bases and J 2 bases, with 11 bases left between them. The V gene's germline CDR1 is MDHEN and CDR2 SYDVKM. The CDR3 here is CASSPLSRNQPQHF. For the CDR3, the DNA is TGTGCCAGCAGCCCTCTTAGCCGCAATCAGCCCCAGCATTTT.

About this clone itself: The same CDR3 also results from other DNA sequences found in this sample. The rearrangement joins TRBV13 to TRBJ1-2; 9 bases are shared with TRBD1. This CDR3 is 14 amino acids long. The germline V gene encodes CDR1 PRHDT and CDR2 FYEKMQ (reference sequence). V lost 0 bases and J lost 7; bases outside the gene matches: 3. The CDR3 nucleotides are TGTGCCAGCAGCTTAGGGGGACAGGGAGGTGGCTACACCTTC. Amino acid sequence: CASSLGGQGGGYTF.

In DNA, the CDR3 is TGTGCCACCCACTCTCGGTCTGTGGAGACCCAGTACTTC. This codes for CATHSRSVETQYF. The rearrangement joins TRBV28 to TRBJ2-5, with unresolved D. The V gene lost 10 bases and the J gene lost 5 bases, with 17 bases spanning the gap. This CDR3 is built from 13 residues. Germline CDR1 reads MDHEN; CDR2 reads SYDVKM.

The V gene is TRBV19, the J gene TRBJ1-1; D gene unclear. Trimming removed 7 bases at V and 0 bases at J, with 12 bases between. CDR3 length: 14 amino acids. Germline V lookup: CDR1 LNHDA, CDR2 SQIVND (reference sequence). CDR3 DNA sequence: TGTGCCAGTAAGTCGCAGATCATGAACACTGAAGCTTTCTTT. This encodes CASKSQIMNTEAFF.

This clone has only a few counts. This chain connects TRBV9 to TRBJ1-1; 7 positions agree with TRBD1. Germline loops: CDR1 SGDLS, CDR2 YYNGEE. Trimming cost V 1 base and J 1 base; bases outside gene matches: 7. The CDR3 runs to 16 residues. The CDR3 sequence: CASSVWLGGGNTEAFF. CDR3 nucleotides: TGTGCCAGCAGCGTATGGCTAGGGGGCGGGAACACTGAAGCTTTCTTT.

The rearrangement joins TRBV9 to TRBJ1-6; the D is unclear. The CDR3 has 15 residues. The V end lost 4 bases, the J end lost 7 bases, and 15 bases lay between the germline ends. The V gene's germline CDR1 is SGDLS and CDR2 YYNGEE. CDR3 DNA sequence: TGTGCCAGCAGCCCCCCCCCGGAGGACAATTCACCCCTCCACTTT. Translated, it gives CASSPPPEDNSPLHF.